One sample yielded the 25 T cell receptor beta chains listed below, sequenced in a study of immune heterogeneity within non-small cell lung tumors. Each sample used 600 to 750 ng of genomic DNA from bulk tumor tissue. Several biopsies were collected from each primary tumor during surgery. They were spaced as far apart as possible within the tumor mass. It was patients with untreated, newly diagnosed non-small cell lung cancer who underwent curative surgery. Multiplex PCR amplified TCR beta CDR3 with 32 V and 13 J primers. A single record per CDR3 protein comes from TCRdb applying MiXCR to the multiplex PCR reads. The profile covers under 25,000 distinct CDR3 sequences, with approximately 30% appearing a single time and around 4.3% taken by the ten largest. Sequences were obtained from lung tumor tissue. Source of these receptors: a man aged 40-55 years with non-small cell lung cancer.

V is TRBV20-1 and J is TRBJ2-5, with 8 bases aligning to TRBD1. With V trimmed by 5 bases and J by 4 bases, 21 bases remained unmatched. CDR3 length: 18 amino acids. Germline-derived CDR1 and CDR2 are DFQATT and SNEGSKA (reference sequence). In DNA, the CDR3 is TGCAGTGCTTCCGATGCAGGTGACAGGGGATTTTTGAGAGAGACCCAGTACTTC. Translated, it gives CSASDAGDRGFLRETQYF.

The J gene is TRBJ2-3, the V gene TRBV7-4; 7 bases are shared with TRBD2. CDR1 is SGHVT and CDR2 is SQSDAQ in the germline V gene. The CDR3 has 14 amino acids. Trimming cost V 6 bases and J 0 bases; bases outside gene matches: 3. The CDR3 spells CASRTGGSTDTQYF. The CDR3, as DNA: TGTGCCAGCAGAACCGGGGGGAGCACAGATACGCAGTATTTT.

This clonotype was observed many times. This chain uses TRBV7-2 with TRBJ2-3; D may be TRBD2 (6 bases). V gave up 1 base and J gave up 0 bases, with 14 bases separating them. The germline CDR1 and CDR2 sequences are SGHTA and FQGNSA. The CDR3 has 17 amino acids. The CDR3 loop is CASSLVGLAISTDTQYF. The CDR3 region has the DNA TGTGCCAGCAGCTTAGTAGGGCTAGCGATTAGCACAGATACGCAGTATTTT.

This clonotype has just a few counts. The genes are TRBV6-1 and TRBJ1-5, with TRBD1 identical over 10 bases. The V gene end was trimmed by 6 bases and the J gene end by 4 bases; junction bases not matched to a gene: 6. This CDR3 contains 15 residues. In germline, CDR1 is MNHNS, CDR2 SASEGT. In DNA, the CDR3 is TGTGCCAGCAGCCCCGACAGGGGGCGAAATCAGCCCCAGCATTTT. Amino acids: CASSPDRGRNQPQHF.

This clonotype was recorded many times. A junction end diverges from the germline sequence, so it may reflect a read error. V is TRBV7-3 and J is TRBJ2-7; no firm D call. The CDR3 is 14 residues long. Germline loops: CDR1 SGHTA, CDR2 FQGTGA. The CDR3 DNA sequence: TGTGCCAGCAGCGTAACAGCAACCTCCTACGAGCAGTACTTC. This gives the protein CASSVTATSYEQYF.

This clonotype was picked up one time. A read error may explain this, as a much larger clone is one base away. The chain joins TRBV19 to TRBJ2-7; TRBD2 matches 14 bases. The CDR3 extends over 17 amino acids. From germline, CDR1 is LNHDA and CDR2 SQIVND (reference sequence). J was trimmed by 5 bases and V by 7 bases; bases with no gene match: 13. CDR3 residues: CASIMSGTSGSRDEQYF. The CDR3 coding sequence is TGTGCCAGTATTATGTCCGGGACTAGCGGGAGTCGCGACGAGCAGTACTTC. The full variable domain, rest sourced from reference TRBV19 and TRBJ2-7, is DGGITQSPKYLFRKEGQNVTLSCEQNLNHDAMYWYRQDPGQGLRLIYYSQIVNDFQKGDIAEGYSVSREKKESFPLTVTSAQKNPTAFYLCASIMSGTSGSRDEQYFGPGTRLTVT.

The rearrangement uses TRBV30 and TRBJ2-5, with no clear D. V lost 0 bases to trimming and J lost 3 bases, with 8 bases between them. The germline gives CDR1 GTSNPN, CDR2 SVGIG (reference sequence). The CDR3 spans 13 residues. As DNA, the CDR3 is TGTGCCTGGAGTGTATCTTTTAAAGAGACCCAGTACTTC. Protein sequence: CAWSVSFKETQYF.

The sample holds a few counts of this clonotype. The chain couples TRBV27 to TRBJ2-1; the D gene is possibly TRBD2 (5 bases). The germline gives CDR1 MNHEY, CDR2 SMNVEV (reference sequence). The V end lost 2 bases, the J end lost 9 bases, and 23 bases lay between the germline ends. This CDR3 spans 17 amino acids. The CDR3 nucleotides are TGTGCCAGCAGTTTAGATTCCCCTAGCAGAGCCCGGGGTGAGCAGTTCTTC. Amino acids: CASSLDSPSRARGEQFF.

In this sample, this clonotype turned up a few times. The rearrangement joins TRBV19 to TRBJ2-1, with 7 positions matching TRBD2. CDR1 is LNHDA and CDR2 is SQIVND in the germline V gene (reference sequence). The CDR3 has 11 amino acids. After removal of 9 bases from V and 9 bases from J, the junction contained 5 bases not matched to a gene. In nucleotides, the CDR3 is TGTGCCAGCACTAGCGCTGCTGAGCAGTTCTTC. As protein: CASTSAAEQFF.

This clonotype appeared a few times. The V and J genes are TRBV29-1 and TRBJ2-7; D is ambiguous. V gave up 2 bases and J gave up 6 bases, with 8 bases separating them. There are 11 residues in the CDR3. Germline-derived CDR1 and CDR2 are SQVTM and ANQGSEA. CDR3 amino acids: CSVEKAGEQYF. Written as DNA, the CDR3 is TGCAGCGTTGAAAAGGCCGGCGAGCAGTACTTC.

This clonotype was observed a handful of times. The J gene is TRBJ2-2, the V gene TRBV20-1, with D maybe TRBD2 (5 bases). Germline V CDR1 and CDR2: DFQATT, SNEGSKA (reference sequence). The V end lost 2 bases, the J end lost 4 bases, and 23 bases lay between the germline ends. The CDR3 length is 18 residues. CDR3 nucleotide sequence: TGCAGTGCTAGACCCTCCACAGCGGTCAAGCCGGGCACCGGGGAGCTGTTTTTT. This codes for CSARPSTAVKPGTGELFF.

The chain carries TRBV7-2 and TRBJ2-1; D uncertain. The CDR3 length is 13 residues. Trimming took off 1 base at V and 9 bases at J, with 10 bases between the two ends. The germline V gene has CDR1 SGHTA and CDR2 FQGNSA. CDR3 nucleotide sequence: TGTGCCAGCAGCTTAGGGGCTCTCGCTGAGCAGTTCTTC. Translating gives CASSLGALAEQFF.

J is TRBJ1-4 and V is TRBV10-2; D is uncertain. V lost 3 bases, J lost 8 bases, and 10 bases lay in between. Germline values: CDR1 WSHSY, CDR2 SAAADI. The length of the CDR3 is 13 residues. The CDR3 DNA follows: TGCGCCAGCAGTGATCAGGCTGGGGAAAAACTGTTTTTT. Residues: CASSDQAGEKLFF.

This clonotype has a handful of counts. The chain carries TRBV20-1 and TRBJ2-1; maybe TRBD2 (5 bases). Germline lookup yields CDR1 DFQATT and CDR2 SNEGSKA (reference sequence). The CDR3 extends over 14 amino acids. Trimming shortened V by 0 bases and J by 9 bases, and 15 bases separated the two germline ends. The CDR3 loop is CSARDLASNSEQFF. The CDR3 bases are TGCAGTGCTAGAGATCTTGCTAGCAACAGTGAGCAGTTCTTC.

This clonotype was seen a handful of times. The chain has TRBV7-9 and TRBJ2-1; 7 bases match TRBD2. Looked up from germline, CDR1 is SEHNR and CDR2 is FQNEAQ (reference sequence). The CDR3 runs 13 residues. The V gene end was trimmed by 5 bases and the J gene end by 6 bases; junction bases not matched to a gene: 4. CDR3 DNA sequence: TGTGCCAGCAGCCGGAGCGGGGTCAATGAGCAGTTCTTC. This gives the protein CASSRSGVNEQFF.

Notes on this clonotype: Since a much larger clone is just one base distant, this may be a read error. J is TRBJ2-7 and V is TRBV10-3; TRBD1 is a possible D gene (5 bases). Looked up from germline, CDR1 is ENHRY and CDR2 is SYGVKD. The CDR3 sequence is 12 residues long. Trimming took 8 bases from V and 4 from J, leaving 12 bases between them. CDR3 protein: CAIQGPRYEQYF. In DNA, the CDR3 is TGTGCCATCCAGGGCCCAAGATACGAGCAGTACTTC.

As concerns this clonotype: A much larger clone is a single base away; this may be a read error. The chain couples TRBV6-5 to TRBJ2-1; 9 bases match TRBD2. V lost 6 bases to trimming and J lost 10 bases; unmatched junction nucleotides: 10. The CDR3 runs 14 residues. The germline CDR1 and CDR2 sequences are MNHEY and SVGAGI. DNA of the CDR3: TGTGCCAGCAGAGAGCGGGAGGCCCTTCGGGAGCAGTTCTTC. Translated: CASREREALREQFF.

With respect to this clonotype: A much larger clone sits a single nucleotide away, making a read error possible. The J gene is TRBJ2-7, the V gene TRBV30; D is undetermined. With 3 bases removed from V and 3 bases from J, the gap between germline ends came to 15 bases. Per germline, CDR1 GTSNPN and CDR2 SVGIG (reference sequence). CDR3 length: 14 amino acids. CDR3 DNA: TGTGCCTGGAGGGACCGGGCCCTGATCTACGAGCAGTACTTC. This translates into CAWRDRALIYEQYF.

This clonotype has a count of ten or more. The rearrangement joins TRBV10-3 to TRBJ1-1, with D unclear. V lost 4 bases, J lost 4 bases, and 10 bases lay in between. The V gene's germline CDR1 is ENHRY and CDR2 SYGVKD. This CDR3 has 13 residues. The CDR3 region is CAISGPIGTEAFF. The CDR3 coding sequence is TGTGCCATCAGTGGGCCCATCGGCACTGAAGCTTTCTTT.

In its sample, this clonotype was seen once. The rearrangement joins TRBV19 to TRBJ2-2, with 8 bases fitting TRBD2. In germline, CDR1 is LNHDA, CDR2 SQIVND (reference sequence). The CDR3 sequence is 18 residues long. The V and J ends lost 3 bases and 2 bases, in that order; junction bases with no gene match: 11. CDR3 nucleotide sequence: TGTGCCAGTAGTATCAAAGGAACCGGGACTAGTAACACCGGGGAGCTGTTTTTT. As protein: CASSIKGTGTSNTGELFF.

This clonotype appeared a few times. This CDR3 is CASSLGQGGQPQHF. The CDR3 DNA reads as TGCGCCAGCAGCTTGGGGCAGGGGGGGCAGCCCCAGCATTTT. The chain is built from TRBV5-1 and TRBJ1-5, with 7 bases that match TRBD1. Germline values: CDR1 SGHRS, CDR2 YFSETQ. This CDR3 region has 14 residues. The V and J ends lost 0 bases and 7 bases, in that order; junction bases with no gene match: 4.

J is TRBJ1-1 and V is TRBV7-9; 10 nucleotides match TRBD1. The germline CDR1 and CDR2 sequences are SEHNR and FQNEAQ (reference sequence). The CDR3 length is 15 residues. V was pared by 3 bases and J by 5 bases, with 6 bases of the junction left unmatched. CDR3 region: CASSLTGGRGTEAFF. The DNA for the CDR3 is TGTGCCAGCAGCTTGACAGGGGGCCGGGGAACTGAAGCTTTCTTT.

This clonotype appeared a few times. The CDR3 bases are TGTGCCAGCAGCTTAGGGGTGATACAAGAGACCCAGTACTTC. As protein: CASSLGVIQETQYF. J is TRBJ2-5 and V is TRBV13; D is unresolved. CDR1 is PRHDT, CDR2 FYEKMQ, per germline (reference sequence). V shed 0 bases and J shed 2 bases, with 7 bases lying between them. The CDR3 sequence is 14 residues long.

This chain links TRBV11-3 with TRBJ2-7, with D unresolved. CDR1 is SGHNT, CDR2 YENEEA, per germline. This CDR3 is built from 9 residues. The CDR3 here is CRQSYEQYF. The CDR3 coding sequence is TGTAGGCAGTCCTACGAGCAGTACTTC.

In this sample, this clonotype turned up many times. The chain has TRBV19 and TRBJ1-2; the D gene is possibly TRBD1 (6 bases). The V gene lost 1 base and the J gene lost 3 bases, with 21 bases spanning the gap. Germline V gene sequence: CDR1 LNHDA, CDR2 SQIVND (reference sequence). This CDR3 is 18 amino acids long. The DNA of the CDR3 is TGTGCCAGTAGTATAGTTGGTAGAGCGGCACAGGGATACTATGGCTACACCTTC. As protein: CASSIVGRAAQGYYGYTF.